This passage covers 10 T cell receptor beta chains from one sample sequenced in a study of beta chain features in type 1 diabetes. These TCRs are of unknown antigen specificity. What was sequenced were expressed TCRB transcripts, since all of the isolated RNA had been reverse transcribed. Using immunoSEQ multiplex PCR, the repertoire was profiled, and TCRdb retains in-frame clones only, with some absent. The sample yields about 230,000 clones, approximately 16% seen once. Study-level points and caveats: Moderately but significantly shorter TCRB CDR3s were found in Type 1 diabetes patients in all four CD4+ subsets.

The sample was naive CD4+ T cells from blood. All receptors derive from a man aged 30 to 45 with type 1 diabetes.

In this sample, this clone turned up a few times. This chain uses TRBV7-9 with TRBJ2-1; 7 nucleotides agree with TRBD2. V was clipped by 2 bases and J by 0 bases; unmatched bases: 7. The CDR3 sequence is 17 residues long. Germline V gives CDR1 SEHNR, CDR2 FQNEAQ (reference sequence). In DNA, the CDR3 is TGTGCCAGCAGCTTAATGGCTAGCGGTTCCTCCTACAATGAGCAGTTCTTC. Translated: CASSLMASGSSYNEQFF. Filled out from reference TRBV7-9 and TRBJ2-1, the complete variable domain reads DTGVSQNPRHKITKRGQNVTFRCDPISEHNRLYWYRQTLGQGPEFLTYFQNEAQLEKSRLLSDRFSAERPKGSFSTLEIQRTEQGDSAMYLCASSLMASGSSYNEQFFGPGTRLTVL.

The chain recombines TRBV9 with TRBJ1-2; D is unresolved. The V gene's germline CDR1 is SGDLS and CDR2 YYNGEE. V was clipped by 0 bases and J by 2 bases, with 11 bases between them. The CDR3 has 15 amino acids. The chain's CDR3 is CASSVGPSQNYGYTF. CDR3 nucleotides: TGTGCCAGCAGCGTAGGACCGTCCCAGAACTATGGCTACACCTTC.

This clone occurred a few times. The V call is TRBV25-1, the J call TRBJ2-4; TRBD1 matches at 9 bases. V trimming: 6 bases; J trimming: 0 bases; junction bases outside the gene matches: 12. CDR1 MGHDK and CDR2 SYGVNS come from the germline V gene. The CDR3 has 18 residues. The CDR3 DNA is TGTGCCAGCAGACCAACAGGGGGCATCTTTCTAGCCAAAAACATTCAGTACTTC. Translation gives CASRPTGGIFLAKNIQYF.

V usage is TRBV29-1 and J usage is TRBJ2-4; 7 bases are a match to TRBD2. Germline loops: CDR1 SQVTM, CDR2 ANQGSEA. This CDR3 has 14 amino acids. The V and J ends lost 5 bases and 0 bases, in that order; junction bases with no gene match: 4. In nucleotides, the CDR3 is TGCAGCGTTTCCGGGAGGCTAGCCAAAAACATTCAGTACTTC. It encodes CSVSGRLAKNIQYF.

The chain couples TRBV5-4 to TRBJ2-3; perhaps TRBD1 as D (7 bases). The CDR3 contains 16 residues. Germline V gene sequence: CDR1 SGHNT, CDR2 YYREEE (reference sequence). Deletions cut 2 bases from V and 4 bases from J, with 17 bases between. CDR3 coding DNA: TGTGCCAGCAGCTTACCCGGGCAGGGGGGCGCAGATACGCAGTATTTT. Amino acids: CASSLPGQGGADTQYF.

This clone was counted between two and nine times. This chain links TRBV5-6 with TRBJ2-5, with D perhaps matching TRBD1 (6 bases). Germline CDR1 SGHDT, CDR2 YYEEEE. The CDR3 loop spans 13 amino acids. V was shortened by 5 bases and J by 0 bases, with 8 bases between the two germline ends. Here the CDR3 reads CASSRDNQETQYF. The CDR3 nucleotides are TGTGCCAGCAGTCGGGACAACCAAGAGACCCAGTACTTC.

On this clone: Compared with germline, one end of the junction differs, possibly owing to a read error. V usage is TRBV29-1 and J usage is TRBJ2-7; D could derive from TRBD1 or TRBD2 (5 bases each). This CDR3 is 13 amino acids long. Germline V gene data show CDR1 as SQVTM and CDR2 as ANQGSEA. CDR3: CSVGSESRDARNF. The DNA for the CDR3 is TGCAGCGTAGGATCGGAGAGTAGGGACGCGAGGAACTTC.

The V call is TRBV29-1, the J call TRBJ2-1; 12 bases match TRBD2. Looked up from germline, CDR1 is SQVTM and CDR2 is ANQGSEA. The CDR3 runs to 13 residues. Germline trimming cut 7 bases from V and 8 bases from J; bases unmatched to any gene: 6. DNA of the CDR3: TGCAGCGCTGGACTAGCGGGAACTGATGAGCAGTTCTTC. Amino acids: CSAGLAGTDEQFF.

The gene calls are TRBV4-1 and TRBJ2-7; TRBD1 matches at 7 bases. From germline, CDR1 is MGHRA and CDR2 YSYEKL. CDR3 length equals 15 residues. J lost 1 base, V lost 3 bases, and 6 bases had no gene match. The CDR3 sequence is CASSQAPGQSYEQYF. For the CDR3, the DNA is TGCGCCAGCAGCCAGGCTCCGGGACAGTCCTACGAGCAGTACTTC.

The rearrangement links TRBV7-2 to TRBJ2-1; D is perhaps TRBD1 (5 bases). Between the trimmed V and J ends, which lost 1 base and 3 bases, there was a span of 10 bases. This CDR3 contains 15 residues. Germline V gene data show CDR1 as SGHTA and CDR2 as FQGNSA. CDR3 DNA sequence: TGTGCCAGCAGCTTAGGATGGGGCGACTACAATGAGCAGTTCTTC. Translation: CASSLGWGDYNEQFF.